These 22 T cell receptor beta chains were sequenced from one sample in a study of blood T cell repertoires in COVID-19. Some clones are missing from TCRdb's copy, which holds only in-frame ones; the method was immunoSEQ multiplex PCR. The sample yields hundreds of thousands of clones, approximately 86% seen once. Sequenced: peripheral blood. These receptors came from a woman aged 60-75 years who had recovered from COVID-19.

This clone was counted only a few times. This sequence joins TRBV9 and TRBJ1-3; D not resolved. The CDR3 extends over 15 amino acids. Trimming took off 1 base at V and 0 bases at J, with 8 bases between the two ends. CDR1 SGDLS and CDR2 YYNGEE come from the germline V gene. The CDR3 sequence is CASSVQSNSGNTIYF. The CDR3 DNA reads as TGTGCCAGCAGCGTACAGTCAAACTCTGGAAACACCATATATTTT.

The V call is TRBV11-1, the J call TRBJ1-4; D is unclear. The ends were cut back, 7 bases at V and 7 bases at J, with 19 bases in the middle. The V gene's germline CDR1 is SGHAT and CDR2 FQDESV (reference sequence). This CDR3 contains 15 residues. The CDR3 nucleotides read TGTGCCAGCACCCCTCCCGCGGGTGTTGCTGAAAAACTGTTTTTT. Amino acids: CASTPPAGVAEKLFF.

The chain has TRBV6-5 and TRBJ2-7; TRBD2 is a possible D gene (5 bases). Trimming shortened V by 5 bases and J by 2 bases, and 13 bases separated the two germline ends. The CDR3 sequence is 14 residues long. In germline, CDR1 is MNHEY, CDR2 SVGAGI. The CDR3: CASSTPRDPYEQYF. CDR3 sequence (DNA): TGTGCCAGCAGTACCCCTCGGGATCCCTACGAGCAGTACTTC.

V gene TRBV28 combines with J gene TRBJ2-7, with 10 bases lining up with TRBD1. The CDR3 is 21 residues long. Germline V gene data show CDR1 as MDHEN and CDR2 as SYDVKM. With V trimmed by 4 bases and J by 0 bases, 21 bases remained unmatched. The CDR3 bases are TGTGCCAGCAGTTACTACCGAAGATCGACCCGGACAGGGGGAAACTCCTACGAGCAGTACTTC. This codes for CASSYYRRSTRTGGNSYEQYF.

The V and J genes are TRBV7-3 and TRBJ1-4; D possibly corresponds to TRBD1 (6 bases). Trimming cost V 5 bases and J 12 bases, with 16 bases left between them. Looked up from germline, CDR1 is SGHTA and CDR2 is FQGTGA. The CDR3 sequence is 13 residues long. For the CDR3, the DNA is TGTGCCAGCAGCGCAACGACAGGCACGCAACTGTTTTTT. Translated, it gives CASSATTGTQLFF.

J is TRBJ2-5 and V is TRBV9; 7 nucleotides line up with TRBD2. V was clipped by 2 bases and J by 0 bases; unmatched bases: 4. Germline loops: CDR1 SGDLS, CDR2 YYNGEE. The CDR3 covers 15 residues. For the CDR3, the DNA is TGTGCCAGCAGCGTGGGTAGCGGGTACCAAGAGACCCAGTACTTC. It translates to CASSVGSGYQETQYF.

This rearrangement joins TRBV19 to TRBJ1-1; D is undetermined. CDR3 size: 18 residues. V was pared by 6 bases and J by 3 bases, with 26 bases between. Germline loops: CDR1 LNHDA, CDR2 SQIVND (reference sequence). CDR3 bases: TGTGCCAGTAGCCTTTGGTTCAGTGGGCGAGCAAGCTACACTGAAGCTTTCTTT. Amino acids: CASSLWFSGRASYTEAFF. Combining the CDR3 with reference TRBV19 and TRBJ1-1 gives the whole variable domain DGGITQSPKYLFRKEGQNVTLSCEQNLNHDAMYWYRQDPGQGLRLIYYSQIVNDFQKGDIAEGYSVSREKKESFPLTVTSAQKNPTAFYLCASSLWFSGRASYTEAFFGQGTRLTVV.

J is TRBJ2-1 and V is TRBV27; D perhaps matches TRBD2 (6 bases). The CDR3 extends over 15 amino acids. Looked up from germline, CDR1 is MNHEY and CDR2 is SMNVEV (reference sequence). The V end was cut by 7 bases, the J end by 2 bases, with 15 bases between. The CDR3 DNA reads TGTGCCAGCAATTTCGGGGCGGGGACCTACAATGAGCAGTTCTTC. This sequence encodes CASNFGAGTYNEQFF.

This chain joins TRBV9 and TRBJ2-1; 9 bases agree with TRBD2. V dropped 0 bases and J dropped 9; count of bases not matched to a gene: 7. The germline V gene has CDR1 SGDLS and CDR2 YYNGEE. The CDR3 has 15 amino acids. CDR3 amino acids: CASSVGSGGPLEQFF. CDR3 DNA: TGTGCCAGCAGCGTAGGGAGCGGGGGGCCCCTTGAGCAGTTCTTC.

This clone was seen only once. The J gene is TRBJ1-1, the V gene TRBV5-5; maybe TRBD1 (5 bases). Germline CDR1 SGHKS, CDR2 YYEKEE (reference sequence). CDR3 length equals 13 residues. Trimming removed 2 bases from V and 6 bases from J, with 11 bases in between. DNA for the CDR3: TGTGCCAGCAGCTTCTCGTGGGGCCCTGAAGCTTTCTTT. This encodes CASSFSWGPEAFF.

Details on this clone: This may be a read error, as it is one base from a much larger clone. Other DNA sequences within the sample encode an identical CDR3. The chain employs TRBV4-3 and TRBJ1-1, with D possibly matching TRBD1 (6 bases). The CDR3 loop spans 13 amino acids. Trimming left V 3 bases short and J 1 base short, with 6 bases between. Germline CDR1 and CDR2: LGHNA and YSLEER. In DNA, the CDR3 is TGCGCCAGCAGCCAGGACAGGAACACTGAAGCTTTCTTT. Translation gives CASSQDRNTEAFF.

The chain recombines TRBV14 with TRBJ2-5, with D possibly being TRBD2 (5 bases). Germline V CDR1 and CDR2: SGHDN, FVKESK. The V gene lost 4 bases and the J gene lost 7 bases, with 10 bases spanning the gap. The CDR3 is 12 residues long. The CDR3 DNA sequence: TGTGCCAGCAGCCCAATCAGCGGGACCCAGTACTTC. Amino acid sequence: CASSPISGTQYF.

This chain uses TRBV6-2 or TRBV6-3 with TRBJ2-2; 12 bases are shared with TRBD2. V lost 6 bases, J lost 7 bases, and 9 bases stayed unmatched. The CDR3 is 16 amino acids. CDR1 and CDR2 (germline): MNHEY, SVGEGT. The CDR3 reads CASSGRLAGESGELFF. The DNA for the CDR3 is TGTGCCAGCAGCGGAAGACTAGCGGGGGAGAGCGGGGAGCTGTTTTTT.

The chain links TRBV18 to TRBJ2-1; 7 bases fit TRBD2. V was clipped by 6 bases and J by 7 bases; unmatched bases: 9. Germline V gene sequence: CDR1 KGHSH, CDR2 LQKENI. CDR3 length equals 14 residues. The CDR3 DNA follows: TGTGCCAGCTCCCCTTTGGGTAGCGGGAATGAGCAGTTCTTC. Translated: CASSPLGSGNEQFF.

This chain links TRBV5-1 with TRBJ2-5, with 12 bases identical to TRBD2. Germline V lookup: CDR1 SGHRS, CDR2 YFSETQ. V shed 1 base, J shed 5 bases, and the junction held 3 bases outside the gene matches. The CDR3 has 15 residues. CDR3 coding DNA: TGCGCCAGCAGCTTGACTAGCGGGGGGCCTGAGACCCAGTACTTC. This sequence encodes CASSLTSGGPETQYF. The full variable domain, with the rest looked up from reference TRBV5-1 and TRBJ2-5, is KAGVTQTPRYLIKTRGQQVTLSCSPISGHRSVSWYQQTPGQGLQFLFEYFSETQRNKGNFPGRFSGRQFSNSRSEMNVSTLELGDSALYLCASSLTSGGPETQYFGPGTRLLVL.

This chain uses TRBV7-3 with TRBJ2-5; the match to TRBD1 covers 10 bases. The CDR3 consists of 14 residues. Germline V gives CDR1 SGHTA, CDR2 FQGTGA. The J segment lost 5 bases and the V segment lost 5 bases, leaving 5 bases of the junction unmatched. In nucleotides, the CDR3 is TGTGCCAGCAGCCCGACAGGGGGCGGCGAGACCCAGTACTTC. Translated, it gives CASSPTGGGETQYF.

This sequence joins TRBV11-2 and TRBJ2-7; the match to TRBD2 covers 8 bases. This CDR3 region has 12 residues. Trimming took 3 bases from V and 6 from J; bases not matched to a gene: 1. Germline V lookup: CDR1 SGHAT, CDR2 FQNNGV. As DNA, the CDR3 is TGTGCCAGCAGCTTTCGGGGGGGCGAGCAGTACTTC. Its translation: CASSFRGGEQYF.

The chain combines TRBV12-3 or TRBV12-4 with TRBJ1-2, with D maybe TRBD1 (6 bases). V gave up 5 bases and J gave up 6 bases, with 13 bases separating them. The CDR3 contains 13 residues. The CDR3 DNA sequence: TGTGCCAGCAGTCCGACAGGATTCCATGGCTACACCTTC. Its protein is CASSPTGFHGYTF.

The chain has TRBV7-6 and TRBJ2-7; 7 bases agree with TRBD1. V lost 1 base, J lost 0 bases, and 12 bases stayed unmatched. The CDR3 loop spans 18 amino acids. Germline values: CDR1 SGHVS, CDR2 FNYEAQ. The CDR3 nucleotides read TGTGCCAGCAGCTTAGGCCCATGGACAGGAGCCTTCTCCTACGAGCAGTACTTC. This codes for CASSLGPWTGAFSYEQYF.

The chain employs TRBV12-3 or TRBV12-4 and TRBJ1-3; 7 bases match TRBD1. This CDR3 is 13 amino acids long. After removal of 6 bases from V and 8 bases from J, the junction contained 7 bases not matched to a gene. CDR3 protein: CASRDRTGYTIYF. CDR3 nucleotide sequence: TGTGCCAGCAGGGACAGGACGGGGTACACCATATATTTT.

The V gene is TRBV2, the J gene TRBJ2-7; D gene uncertain. The CDR3 contains 14 residues. With 3 bases removed from V and 7 bases from J, the gap between germline ends came to 16 bases. The germline CDR1 and CDR2 sequences are SNHLY and FYNNEI. The CDR3 nucleotides read TGTGCCAGCAGTGATTCCAGAGGAGTTATGGAGCAGTACTTC. It yields the protein CASSDSRGVMEQYF. The full variable domain, its missing parts supplied by reference TRBV2 and TRBJ2-7, is EPEVTQTPSHQVTQMGQEVILRCVPISNHLYFYWYRQILGQKVEFLVSFYNNEISEKSEIFDDQFSVERPDGSNFTLKIRSTKLEDSAMYFCASSDSRGVMEQYFGPGTRLTVT.

This clone was found once. V usage is TRBV13 and J usage is TRBJ1-1; 9 bases are a match to TRBD1. There are 14 residues in the CDR3. The germline gives CDR1 PRHDT, CDR2 FYEKMQ (reference sequence). After removal of 5 bases from V and 5 bases from J, the junction contained 6 bases not matched to a gene. The CDR3 is CASSIPGTGTEAFF. The CDR3 nucleotides read TGTGCCAGCAGCATACCCGGGACAGGGACTGAAGCTTTCTTT.